This T cell receptor beta chain emerged from a study of OX40 agonist ivuxolimab in advanced cancers. General notes on the study: Ivuxolimab was a fully human IgG2 agonistic monoclonal antibody targeting the costimulatory receptor OX40 (CD134). Intravenous ivuxolimab was administered to patients every 2 weeks at six dose levels: 0.01, 0.1, 0.3, 1.5, 3 and 10 mg/kg. Among the approximately 50 dose-escalation patients, around 19 had hepatocellular carcinoma, some 15 melanoma, 9 renal cell carcinoma and 9 head and neck cancer. The dose-escalation cohort was almost 85% male with a mean age of 60 years, ranging from roughly 20 to 85. Patients were allowed to have had prior anti-PD-1, anti-PD-L1 or anti-CTLA-4 therapy, and more than 35% of the dose-escalation patients had been treated with checkpoint inhibitors. Partial responses were achieved by three dose-escalation patients, of whom one had hepatocellular carcinoma and two had cutaneous melanoma. The purpose of peripheral TCRbeta sequencing was to test whether ivuxolimab changed TCR sequence diversity and led to clonal T-cell expansion. The paper covers the monotherapy dose-escalation part of the phase I ivuxolimab trial, which included N ≈ 52 patients. The research as a whole found: After ivuxolimab, more expanded clones were found on average in CD8+ T cells than in CD4+ T cells. The antigen specificity of the clonally expanded peripheral T cells was not determined. Low levels of normalized T-cell clonal expansion were also seen in some patients who did not respond. Clonal expansion of both CD4+ and CD8+ blood T cells was observed from baseline to week 6 at doses 0.1 to 3.0 mg/kg. Partial responders in the 0.1-3.0 mg/kg groups had among the lowest normalized peripheral clonal expansion, especially among CD8+ T cells.

Trimming costs V 4 bases and J 4 bases, and their ends lie 2 bases apart. Based on the germline V gene, the CDR1 and CDR2 sequences are SNHLY and FYNNEI. The CDR3 runs 12 amino acids, cysteine and phenylalanine included. Left in the record is the CDR3 DNA by itself, 36 bases read in frame from the first base. This clone has just one count. No cognate antigen has been identified for it. No much larger clone is present one base from it, and per-base qualities are unavailable. The trial excluded patients who had a history of autoimmune disease or who were on systemic immunosuppression. In every dose cohort, peripheral blood was drawn for TCR sequencing at baseline, cycle 4 day 1, and cycle 7 day 1. Samples came from an open-label, multicenter, first-in-human phase I dose-escalation trial of ivuxolimab. The trial enrolled adults with locally advanced or metastatic head and neck squamous cell, hepatocellular, melanoma or renal cell carcinoma. Before TCR sequencing, CD4+ T cells and CD8+ T cells from peripheral blood were sorted into separate populations.

For sequencing of the TCRbeta CDR3 region, genomic DNA was extracted from the sorted cells. TCRbeta CDR3 regions were sequenced using the immunoSEQ Assay. Held by TCRdb, this immuneACCESS table contains in-frame sequences only and omits some clones. Under half of the omission traces to an unresolved V gene where checked; the cause of the rest is unknown. This sample lists around 70,000 clones; roughly 84% were detected once. The ten largest clones capture roughly 7% of the sample. This TCR derives from an adult with an advanced solid tumor such as melanoma, head and neck, liver or kidney cancer. Sequenced material: CD4+ or CD8+ T cells sorted from blood, taken in a trial of the OX40 agonist ivuxolimab. The sequence is built from TRBV2 and TRBJ1-6; there is no confident call for the D gene. CDR3 reads: CASSGYNSPLHF. DNA sequence: TGTGCCAGCAGTGGGTATAATTCACCCCTCCACTTT.